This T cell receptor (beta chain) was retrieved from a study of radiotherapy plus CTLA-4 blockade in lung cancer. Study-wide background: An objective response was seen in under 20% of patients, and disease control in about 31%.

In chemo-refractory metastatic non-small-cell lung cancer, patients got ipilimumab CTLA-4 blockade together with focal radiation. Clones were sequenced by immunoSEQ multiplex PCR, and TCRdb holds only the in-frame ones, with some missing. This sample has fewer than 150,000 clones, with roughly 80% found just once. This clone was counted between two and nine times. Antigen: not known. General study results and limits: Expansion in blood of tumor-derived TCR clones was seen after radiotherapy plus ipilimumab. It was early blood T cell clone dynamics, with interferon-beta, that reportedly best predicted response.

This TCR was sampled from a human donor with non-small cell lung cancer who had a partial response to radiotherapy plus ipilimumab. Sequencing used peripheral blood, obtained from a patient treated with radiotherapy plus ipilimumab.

The CDR3 protein is CASADGTAKNIQYF. Here the CDR3 DNA reads TGTGCCAGCGCCGACGGGACAGCTAAAAACATTCAGTACTTC. This chain links TRBV28 with TRBJ2-4, with 7 bases aligning to TRBD1. With 8 bases clipped from V and 4 bases from J, the junction kept 8 bases outside the gene matches. CDR1 and CDR2 from the germline V gene are MDHEN and SYDVKM. The CDR3 covers 14 residues.